Below are 29 T cell receptor beta chains sequenced from a single sample in a study of blood T cell repertoires in COVID-19. Profiling relied on immunoSEQ multiplex PCR, and the TCRdb table lists in-frame clones only, not all of them. The data show a few hundred thousand clones, with approximately 86% seen just once and approximately 1% held by the top ten. The sample consisted of PBMCs or T cells enriched from blood (not recorded which). The receptors derive from a woman under 40 who had recovered from COVID-19.

The V and J genes are TRBV3-1 (or the pseudogene TRBV3-2) and TRBJ2-3; 7 bases match TRBD1. V dropped 4 bases and J dropped 2; count of bases not matched to a gene: 3. CDR1 and CDR2 (germline): LGHDT, YNNKEL (reference sequence). The CDR3 contains 14 residues. CDR3 sequence (DNA): TGTGCCAGCAGCCCGGGGACAGTCACAGATACGCAGTATTTT. Translating it yields CASSPGTVTDTQYF.

The chain recombines TRBV11-2 with TRBJ2-5, with D maybe TRBD2 (5 bases). V was shortened by 5 bases and J by 3 bases, with 10 bases between the two germline ends. The CDR3 consists of 13 residues. CDR1 is SGHAT and CDR2 is FQNNGV in the germline V gene. CDR3 amino acids: CASSAGLEETQYF. Written as DNA, the CDR3 is TGTGCCAGCAGCGCGGGCCTTGAAGAGACCCAGTACTTC.

V is TRBV7-9 and J is TRBJ2-1; no clear D gene. V was shortened by 4 bases and J by 10 bases, with 11 bases between the two germline ends. CDR1 and CDR2 (germline): SEHNR, FQNEAQ (reference sequence). The CDR3 is made up of 12 amino acids. CDR3 nucleotides: TGTGCCAGCAGCTGGGCAATTGGGGAGCAGTTCTTC. Residues: CASSWAIGEQFF.

The chain links TRBV9 to TRBJ1-2; TRBD1 agrees at 7 bases. This CDR3 contains 15 residues. With V trimmed by 3 bases and J by 4 bases, 9 bases remained unmatched. In germline, CDR1 is SGDLS, CDR2 YYNGEE. As DNA, the CDR3 is TGTGCCAGCAGCGCTAGGGACAGCTTACGCTATGGCTACACCTTC. Translation gives CASSARDSLRYGYTF.

The chain has TRBV9 and TRBJ1-4, with D possibly TRBD1 on 6 matching bases. V shed 2 bases and J shed 6 bases, with 14 bases lying between them. The CDR3 has 15 amino acids. Germline values: CDR1 SGDLS, CDR2 YYNGEE. The CDR3 reads CASSVRQVSDEKLFF. The CDR3, as DNA: TGTGCCAGCAGCGTTAGACAGGTCTCCGATGAAAAACTGTTTTTT. Variable domain in full (rest from reference TRBV9 and TRBJ1-4): DSGVTQTPKHLITATGQRVTLRCSPRSGDLSVYWYQQSLDQGLQFLIQYYNGEERAKGNILERFSAQQFPDLHSELNLSSLELGDSALYFCASSVRQVSDEKLFFGSGTQLSVL.

J is TRBJ2-1 and V is TRBV7-3; maybe TRBD1 (6 bases). Trimming shortened V by 2 bases and J by 6 bases, and 14 bases separated the two germline ends. Germline V gene lookup returns CDR1 SGHTA and CDR2 FQGTGA. The length of the CDR3 is 15 residues. The CDR3 DNA reads as TGTGCCAGCAGCTTAGTTGGACAGACAGCCAATGAGCAGTTCTTC. Its translation is CASSLVGQTANEQFF.

The chain employs TRBV7-9 and TRBJ2-7, with D tentatively TRBD2 (5 bases). Between the trimmed V and J ends, which lost 5 bases and 0 bases, there was a span of 11 bases. The CDR3 loop spans 14 amino acids. CDR1 SEHNR and CDR2 FQNEAQ come from the germline V gene (reference sequence). The CDR3 here is CASSLFGDSYEQYF. The CDR3 coding sequence is TGTGCCAGCAGCCTATTCGGGGACTCCTACGAGCAGTACTTC.

CDR3 DNA: TGCGCCAGCAGCCCCGTCAAAGGGACAGGGAGCTCCTACAATGAGCAGTTCTTC. Translating gives CASSPVKGTGSSYNEQFF. The genes are TRBV4-1 and TRBJ2-1, with TRBD1 matching over 9 bases. V was pared by 4 bases and J by 0 bases, with 10 bases of the junction left unmatched. This CDR3 comprises 18 residues. Germline CDR1 is MGHRA and CDR2 is YSYEKL.

The gene calls are TRBV4-3 and TRBJ2-5; TRBD1 matches at 12 bases. The CDR3 length is 18 residues. CDR1 and CDR2 from the germline V gene are LGHNA and YSLEER. The J segment lost 2 bases and the V segment lost 2 bases, leaving 9 bases of the junction unmatched. CDR3 protein: CASSQLMGTGGHQETQYF. The CDR3 region has the DNA TGCGCCAGCAGCCAACTAATGGGGACAGGGGGCCATCAAGAGACCCAGTACTTC.

V gene TRBV24-1 combines with J gene TRBJ2-5; 9 bases are shared with TRBD1. This CDR3 region has 15 residues. Germline-derived CDR1 and CDR2 are KGHDR and SFDVKD. V shed 5 bases, J shed 4 bases, and the junction held 7 bases outside the gene matches. This chain's CDR3 is CATSVQQGAGETQYF. The DNA for the CDR3 is TGTGCCACCAGTGTCCAACAGGGGGCTGGAGAGACCCAGTACTTC.

The chain employs TRBV4-1 and TRBJ1-2, with D tentatively TRBD1 (5 bases). Between the trimmed V and J ends, which lost 0 bases and 3 bases, there was a span of 17 bases. Germline lookup yields CDR1 MGHRA and CDR2 YSYEKL. The CDR3 spans 17 residues. The CDR3, as DNA: TGCGCCAGCAGCCAAGATTTGGTGAAGGGGAGGGACTATGGCTACACCTTC. Protein sequence: CASSQDLVKGRDYGYTF.

A note on this clone: The sample holds other DNA sequences that translate to the same CDR3. This CDR3 reads CASSAYEQYF. The CDR3 DNA reads TGTGCCAGCAGCGCCTACGAGCAGTACTTC. The chain couples TRBV2 to TRBJ2-7; D ambiguous. V lost 6 bases to trimming and J lost 2 bases, with 2 bases between them. The CDR3 is 10 residues long. Germline V gives CDR1 SNHLY, CDR2 FYNNEI.

V is TRBV5-4 and J is TRBJ2-1; 7 bases match TRBD1. The CDR3 is made up of 16 amino acids. Unmatched junction bases numbered 7, after V lost 3 bases and J lost 1 base. Germline CDR1 and CDR2: SGHNT and YYREEE (reference sequence). The CDR3 protein is CASSSDPGGSYNEQFF. CDR3 DNA: TGTGCCAGCAGCTCGGACCCAGGGGGATCCTACAATGAGCAGTTCTTC.

The genes are TRBV5-1 and TRBJ2-1; TRBD1 agrees at 10 bases. The V gene's germline CDR1 is SGHRS and CDR2 YFSETQ. This CDR3 is built from 15 residues. Unmatched junction bases numbered 8, after V lost 7 bases and J lost 4 bases. Here the CDR3 reads CASVGWDRGYNEQFF. CDR3 sequence (DNA): TGCGCCAGCGTCGGTTGGGACAGGGGTTACAATGAGCAGTTCTTC.

This clone has only a few counts. The V call is TRBV5-1, the J call TRBJ1-3; 8 bases match TRBD1. With 0 bases clipped from V and 2 bases from J, the junction kept 4 bases outside the gene matches. Germline assignment: CDR1 SGHRS and CDR2 YFSETQ. This CDR3 is 16 amino acids long. In DNA, the CDR3 is TGCGCCAGCAGCTTGGATATGACAGGGGCTGGAAACACCATATATTTT. It is translated as CASSLDMTGAGNTIYF.

The V and J genes are TRBV24-1 and TRBJ2-7; 7 bases agree with TRBD2. The better agreement between TRBJ2-1 and the DNA end casts doubt on the J call. CDR3 size: 14 residues. Germline V CDR1 and CDR2: KGHDR, SFDVKD. The CDR3: CATSDGGRYNEQFF. CDR3 DNA sequence: TGTGCCACCAGTGACGGGGGGAGGTACAATGAGCAGTTCTTC.

This chain uses TRBV6-5 with TRBJ2-1; 9 bases align to TRBD2. The junction had 5 bases not matched to a gene; V was cut back by 1 base and J by 7 bases. There are 15 residues in the CDR3. Germline V CDR1 and CDR2: MNHEY, SVGAGI. DNA for the CDR3: TGTGCCAGCAGTTACTTTCTAGCGGGATCGAATGAGCAGTTCTTC. Amino acid sequence: CASSYFLAGSNEQFF.

The V gene is TRBV9, the J gene TRBJ2-3; 11 positions agree with TRBD2. V lost 3 bases to trimming and J lost 4 bases; unmatched junction nucleotides: 7. Germline-derived CDR1 and CDR2 are SGDLS and YYNGEE. The CDR3 sequence is 16 residues long. CDR3 sequence reads: CASSGPLAGEADTQYF. CDR3 DNA sequence: TGTGCCAGCAGCGGACCACTAGCGGGAGAGGCAGATACGCAGTATTTT. Drawing the rest from reference TRBV9 and TRBJ2-3, the complete variable domain is DSGVTQTPKHLITATGQRVTLRCSPRSGDLSVYWYQQSLDQGLQFLIQYYNGEERAKGNILERFSAQQFPDLHSELNLSSLELGDSALYFCASSGPLAGEADTQYFGPGTRLTVL.

The chain links TRBV13 to TRBJ2-6; 12 bases line up with TRBD2. The CDR3 runs to 20 residues. The germline V gene has CDR1 PRHDT and CDR2 FYEKMQ (reference sequence). V shed 2 bases and J 0 bases; nucleotides not matched to a gene: 8. CDR3 in DNA: TGTGCCAGCAGCTTAAACCAGGGACTAGCGGGCCCCTCTGGGGCCAACGTCCTGACTTTC. Translated: CASSLNQGLAGPSGANVLTF.

The CDR3 protein is CASKLGTGTGTTNEKLFF. The CDR3 DNA reads as TGCGCCAGCAAGTTGGGGACAGGGACAGGAACAACTAATGAAAAACTGTTTTTT. This sequence joins TRBV10-1 and TRBJ1-4, with 9 bases that match TRBD1. Trimming cost V 7 bases and J 0 bases; bases outside gene matches: 12. The CDR3 is 18 residues long. CDR1 WNHNN and CDR2 SYGVQD come from the germline V gene (reference sequence).

The gene calls are TRBV28 and TRBJ2-7; 8 bases line up with TRBD1. Germline CDR1 is MDHEN and CDR2 is SYDVKM. The V gene end was trimmed by 7 bases and the J gene end by 8 bases; junction bases not matched to a gene: 13. The CDR3 totals 14 residues. In DNA, the CDR3 is TGTGCCAGCACCATCGGGACAGGTGTCCGTAAGCAGTACTTC. It specifies CASTIGTGVRKQYF. Full variable domain (rest looked up from reference TRBV28 and TRBJ2-7): DVKVTQSSRYLVKRTGEKVFLECVQDMDHENMFWYRQDPGLGLRLIYFSYDVKMKEKGDIPEGYSVSREKKERFSLILESASTNQTSMYLCASTIGTGVRKQYFGPGTRLTVT.

The J gene is TRBJ1-5, the V gene TRBV27, with 8 bases lining up with TRBD1. Germline CDR1 and CDR2: MNHEY and SMNVEV (reference sequence). The CDR3 has 15 amino acids. Unmatched junction bases numbered 11, after V lost 6 bases and J lost 7 bases. In DNA, the CDR3 is TGTGCCAGCAGGGATGTAACAGGGGGTATCCAGCCCCAGCATTTT. It is translated as CASRDVTGGIQPQHF.

This chain joins TRBV5-4 and TRBJ2-3, with no clear D. V shed 1 base and J shed 4 bases, with 16 bases lying between them. The CDR3 sequence is 16 residues long. The germline V gene encodes CDR1 SGHNT and CDR2 YYREEE (reference sequence). The CDR3 reads CASSLRLGPGPDTQYF. CDR3 sequence (DNA): TGTGCCAGCAGCTTGAGGTTGGGCCCTGGCCCAGATACGCAGTATTTT. Drawing the rest from reference TRBV5-4 and TRBJ2-3, the complete variable domain is ETGVTQSPTHLIKTRGQQVTLRCSSQSGHNTVSWYQQALGQGPQFIFQYYREEENGRGNFPPRFSGLQFPNYSSELNVNALELDDSALYLCASSLRLGPGPDTQYFGPGTRLTVL.

The genes are TRBV7-3 and TRBJ1-1; D is uncertain. The length of the CDR3 is 14 residues. The ends were cut back, 5 bases at V and 0 bases at J, with 10 bases in the middle. Looked up from germline, CDR1 is SGHTA and CDR2 is FQGTGA. CDR3 loop: CASSAAGVNTEAFF. CDR3 DNA sequence: TGTGCCAGCAGCGCCGCCGGGGTGAACACTGAAGCTTTCTTT. The full variable domain, completed using reference TRBV7-3 and TRBJ1-1, is GAGVSQTPSNKVTEKGKYVELRCDPISGHTALYWYRQSLGQGPEFLIYFQGTGAADDSGLPNDRFFAVRPEGSVSTLKIQRTERGDSAVYLCASSAAGVNTEAFFGQGTRLTVV.

The chain couples TRBV7-9 to TRBJ1-1; perhaps TRBD1 as D (6 bases). CDR1 SEHNR and CDR2 FQNEAQ come from the germline V gene (reference sequence). The CDR3 length is 14 residues. Trimming took 5 bases from V and 3 from J, leaving 13 bases between them. For the CDR3, the DNA is TGTGCCAGCAGCCCGACTCAGGGGTACACTGAAGCTTTCTTT. This gives the protein CASSPTQGYTEAFF.

The rearrangement links TRBV6-1 to TRBJ1-4; 8 bases match TRBD1. The CDR3 has 16 amino acids. CDR1 and CDR2 from the germline V gene are MNHNS and SASEGT. With V trimmed by 3 bases and J by 5 bases, 8 bases remained unmatched. The CDR3 is CASSDAIGQGNEKLFF. The CDR3 nucleotides are TGTGCCAGCAGTGATGCAATAGGACAGGGAAATGAAAAACTGTTTTTT.

The V gene is TRBV6-5, the J gene TRBJ2-7, with D perhaps matching TRBD1 (6 bases). Germline CDR1 MNHEY, CDR2 SVGAGI. Between the trimmed V and J ends, which lost 2 bases and 1 base, there was a span of 9 bases. The CDR3 is 14 residues long. This CDR3 is CASSYGQMSYEQYF. CDR3 coding DNA: TGTGCCAGCAGTTACGGACAGATGTCCTACGAGCAGTACTTC.

This clone was seen a single time. The chain links TRBV6-5 to TRBJ1-2, with 8 bases fitting TRBD1. CDR1 and CDR2 (germline): MNHEY, SVGAGI. V dropped 4 bases and J dropped 2; count of bases not matched to a gene: 9. This CDR3 has 16 amino acids. CDR3 loop: CASSFPDRAHNYGYTF. DNA of the CDR3: TGTGCCAGCAGTTTCCCGGACAGGGCACACAACTATGGCTACACCTTC.

In the case of this clone: Other DNA sequences from this sample encode an identical CDR3 as well. The chain joins TRBV7-9 to TRBJ2-7, with D tentatively TRBD2 (5 bases). The CDR3 spans 14 residues. V lost 6 bases and J lost 2, with 14 bases in between. Germline assignment: CDR1 SEHNR and CDR2 FQNEAQ (reference sequence). The CDR3: CASSLGGTAYEQYF. CDR3 nucleotides: TGTGCCAGCAGTCTCGGAGGAACGGCCTACGAGCAGTACTTC.